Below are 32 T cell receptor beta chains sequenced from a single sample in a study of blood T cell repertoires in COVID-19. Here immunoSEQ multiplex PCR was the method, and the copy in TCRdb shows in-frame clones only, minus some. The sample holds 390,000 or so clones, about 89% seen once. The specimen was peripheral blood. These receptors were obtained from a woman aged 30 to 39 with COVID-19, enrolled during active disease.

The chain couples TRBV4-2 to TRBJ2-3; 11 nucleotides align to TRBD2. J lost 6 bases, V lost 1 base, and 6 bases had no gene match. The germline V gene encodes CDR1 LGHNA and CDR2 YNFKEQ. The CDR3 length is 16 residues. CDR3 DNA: TGTGCCAGCAGCCAAGGTAGCGGGAGGGCCCGGGATACGCAGTATTTT. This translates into CASSQGSGRARDTQYF.

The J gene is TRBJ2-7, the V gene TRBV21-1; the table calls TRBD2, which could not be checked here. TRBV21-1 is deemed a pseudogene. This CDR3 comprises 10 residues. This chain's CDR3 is CASTPYEQYF. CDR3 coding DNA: TGTGCCAGCACTCCCTACGAGCAGTACTTC.

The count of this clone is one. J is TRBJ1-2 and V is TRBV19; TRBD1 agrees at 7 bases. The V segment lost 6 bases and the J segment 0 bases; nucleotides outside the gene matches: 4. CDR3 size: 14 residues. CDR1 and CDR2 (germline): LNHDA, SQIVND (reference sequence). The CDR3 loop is CASSSTGSNYGYTF. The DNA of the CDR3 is TGTGCCAGTAGCTCGACAGGGTCTAACTATGGCTACACCTTC.

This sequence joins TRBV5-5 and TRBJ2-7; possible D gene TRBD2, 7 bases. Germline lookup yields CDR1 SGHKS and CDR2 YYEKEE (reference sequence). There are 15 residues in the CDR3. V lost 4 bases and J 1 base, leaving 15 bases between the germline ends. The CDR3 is CASSEFSGTSYEQYF. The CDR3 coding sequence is TGTGCCAGCAGCGAGTTCAGCGGGACATCCTACGAGCAGTACTTC. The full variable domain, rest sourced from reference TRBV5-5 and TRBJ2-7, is DAGVTQSPTHLIKTRGQQVTLRCSPISGHKSVSWYQQVLGQGPQFIFQYYEKEERGRGNFPDRFSARQFPNYSSELNVNALLLGDSALYLCASSEFSGTSYEQYFGPGTRLTVT.

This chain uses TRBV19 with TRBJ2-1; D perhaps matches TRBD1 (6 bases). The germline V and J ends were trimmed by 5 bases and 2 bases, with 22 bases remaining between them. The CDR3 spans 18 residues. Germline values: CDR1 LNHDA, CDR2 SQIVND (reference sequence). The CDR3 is CASSFTGSTWGPYNEQFF. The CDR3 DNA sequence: TGTGCCAGTAGTTTTACAGGGTCAACATGGGGGCCCTACAATGAGCAGTTCTTC. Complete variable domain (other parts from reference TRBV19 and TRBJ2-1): DGGITQSPKYLFRKEGQNVTLSCEQNLNHDAMYWYRQDPGQGLRLIYYSQIVNDFQKGDIAEGYSVSREKKESFPLTVTSAQKNPTAFYLCASSFTGSTWGPYNEQFFGPGTRLTVL.

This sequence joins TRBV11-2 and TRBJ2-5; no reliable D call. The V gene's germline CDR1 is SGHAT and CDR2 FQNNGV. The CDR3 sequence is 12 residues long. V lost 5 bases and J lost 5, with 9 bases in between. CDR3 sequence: CASSGTRETQYF. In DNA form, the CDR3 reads TGTGCCAGCAGCGGAACCAGGGAGACCCAGTACTTC.

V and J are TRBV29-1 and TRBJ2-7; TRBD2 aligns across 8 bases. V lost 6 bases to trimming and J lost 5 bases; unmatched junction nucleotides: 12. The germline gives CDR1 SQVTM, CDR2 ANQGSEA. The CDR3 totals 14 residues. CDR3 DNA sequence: TGCAGCGTGGTTAAGCGGGAGTGGAGCGACGAGCAGTACTTC. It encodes CSVVKREWSDEQYF.

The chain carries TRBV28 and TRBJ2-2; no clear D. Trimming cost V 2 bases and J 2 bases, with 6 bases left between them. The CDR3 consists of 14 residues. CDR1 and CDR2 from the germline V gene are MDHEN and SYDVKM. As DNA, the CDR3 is TGTGCCAGCAGTTTACTTTCCAACACCGGGGAGCTGTTTTTT. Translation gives CASSLLSNTGELFF. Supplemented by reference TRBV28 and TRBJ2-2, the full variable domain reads DVKVTQSSRYLVKRTGEKVFLECVQDMDHENMFWYRQDPGLGLRLIYFSYDVKMKEKGDIPEGYSVSREKKERFSLILESASTNQTSMYLCASSLLSNTGELFFGEGSRLTVL.

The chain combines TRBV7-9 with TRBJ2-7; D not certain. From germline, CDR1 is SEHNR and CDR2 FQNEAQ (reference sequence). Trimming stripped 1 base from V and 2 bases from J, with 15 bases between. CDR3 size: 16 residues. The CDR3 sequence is CASSLGGNSYTYEQYF. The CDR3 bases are TGTGCCAGCAGCTTAGGTGGCAACAGTTACACCTACGAGCAGTACTTC.

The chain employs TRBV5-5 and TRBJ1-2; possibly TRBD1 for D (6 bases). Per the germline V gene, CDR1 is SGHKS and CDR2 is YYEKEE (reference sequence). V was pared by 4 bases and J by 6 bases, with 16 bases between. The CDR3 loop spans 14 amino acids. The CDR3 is CASSPHSGGDGYTF. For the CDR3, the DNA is TGTGCCAGCAGCCCACATTCGGGGGGCGATGGCTACACCTTC.

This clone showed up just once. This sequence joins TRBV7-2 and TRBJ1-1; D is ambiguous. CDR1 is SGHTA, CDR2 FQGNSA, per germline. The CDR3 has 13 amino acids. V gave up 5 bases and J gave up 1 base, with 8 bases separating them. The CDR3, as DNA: TGTGCCAGCAGCACACAGCCGAACACTGAAGCTTTCTTT. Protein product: CASSTQPNTEAFF.

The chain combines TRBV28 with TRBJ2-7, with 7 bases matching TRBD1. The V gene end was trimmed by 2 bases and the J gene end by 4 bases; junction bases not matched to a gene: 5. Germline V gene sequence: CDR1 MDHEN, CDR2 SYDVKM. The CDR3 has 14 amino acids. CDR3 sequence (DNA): TGTGCCAGCAGTTTACACAGGGGTAGGTACGAGCAGTACTTC. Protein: CASSLHRGRYEQYF. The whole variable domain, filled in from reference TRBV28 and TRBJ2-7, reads DVKVTQSSRYLVKRTGEKVFLECVQDMDHENMFWYRQDPGLGLRLIYFSYDVKMKEKGDIPEGYSVSREKKERFSLILESASTNQTSMYLCASSLHRGRYEQYFGPGTRLTVT.

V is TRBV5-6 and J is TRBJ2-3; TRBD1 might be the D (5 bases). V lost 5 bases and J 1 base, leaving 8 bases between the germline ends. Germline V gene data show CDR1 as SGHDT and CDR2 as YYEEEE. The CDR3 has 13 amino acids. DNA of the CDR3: TGTGCCAGCAGACTGACAGGCACAGATACGCAGTATTTT. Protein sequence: CASRLTGTDTQYF.

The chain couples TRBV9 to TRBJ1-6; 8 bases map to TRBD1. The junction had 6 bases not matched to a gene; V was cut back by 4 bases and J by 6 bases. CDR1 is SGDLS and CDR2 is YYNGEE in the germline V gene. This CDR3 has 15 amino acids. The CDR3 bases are TGTGCCAGCAGCCGCCTGACAGGGGCTAATTCACCCCTCCACTTT. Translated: CASSRLTGANSPLHF. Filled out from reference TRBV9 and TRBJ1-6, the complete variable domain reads DSGVTQTPKHLITATGQRVTLRCSPRSGDLSVYWYQQSLDQGLQFLIQYYNGEERAKGNILERFSAQQFPDLHSELNLSSLELGDSALYFCASSRLTGANSPLHFGNGTRLTVT.

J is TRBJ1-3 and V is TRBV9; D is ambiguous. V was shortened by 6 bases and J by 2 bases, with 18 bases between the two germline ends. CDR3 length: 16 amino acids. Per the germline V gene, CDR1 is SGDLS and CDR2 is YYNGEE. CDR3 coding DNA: TGTGCCAGCACACCATCGGCGGGATTCGCTGGAAACACCATATATTTT. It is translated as CASTPSAGFAGNTIYF.

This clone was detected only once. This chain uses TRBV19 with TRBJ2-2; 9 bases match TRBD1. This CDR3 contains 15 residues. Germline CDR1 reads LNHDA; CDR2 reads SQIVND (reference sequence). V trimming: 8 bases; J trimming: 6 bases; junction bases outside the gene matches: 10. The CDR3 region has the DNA TGTGCCAGTCACAAGGGACAGGGAGCAGCCGGGGAGCTGTTTTTT. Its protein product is CASHKGQGAAGELFF. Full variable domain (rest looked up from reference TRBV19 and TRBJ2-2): DGGITQSPKYLFRKEGQNVTLSCEQNLNHDAMYWYRQDPGQGLRLIYYSQIVNDFQKGDIAEGYSVSREKKESFPLTVTSAQKNPTAFYLCASHKGQGAAGELFFGEGSRLTVL.

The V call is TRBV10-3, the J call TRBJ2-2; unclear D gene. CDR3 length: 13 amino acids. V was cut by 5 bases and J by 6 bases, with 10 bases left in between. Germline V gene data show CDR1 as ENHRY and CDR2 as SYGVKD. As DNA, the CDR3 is TGTGCCATCAGTCCCGTTGTCTCCGGGGAGCTGTTTTTT. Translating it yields CAISPVVSGELFF.

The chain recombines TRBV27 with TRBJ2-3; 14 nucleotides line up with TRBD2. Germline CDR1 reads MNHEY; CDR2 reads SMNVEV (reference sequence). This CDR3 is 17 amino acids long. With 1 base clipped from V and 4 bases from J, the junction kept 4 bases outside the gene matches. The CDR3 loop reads CASSLWTSGRWADTQYF. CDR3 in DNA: TGTGCCAGCAGTTTATGGACTAGCGGGAGGTGGGCAGATACGCAGTATTTT.

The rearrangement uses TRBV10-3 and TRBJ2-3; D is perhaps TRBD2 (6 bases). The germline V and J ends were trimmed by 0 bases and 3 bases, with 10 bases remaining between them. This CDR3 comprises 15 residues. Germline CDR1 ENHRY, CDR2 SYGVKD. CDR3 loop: CAISESGGLTDTQYF. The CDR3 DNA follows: TGTGCCATCAGTGAGTCGGGAGGTTTGACAGATACGCAGTATTTT.

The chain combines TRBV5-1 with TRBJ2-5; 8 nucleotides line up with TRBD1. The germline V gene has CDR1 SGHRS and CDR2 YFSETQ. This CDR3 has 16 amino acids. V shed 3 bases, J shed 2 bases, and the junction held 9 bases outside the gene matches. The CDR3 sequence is CASSSRQGNLQETQYF. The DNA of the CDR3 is TGCGCCAGCAGCTCCAGACAGGGGAATTTGCAAGAGACCCAGTACTTC.

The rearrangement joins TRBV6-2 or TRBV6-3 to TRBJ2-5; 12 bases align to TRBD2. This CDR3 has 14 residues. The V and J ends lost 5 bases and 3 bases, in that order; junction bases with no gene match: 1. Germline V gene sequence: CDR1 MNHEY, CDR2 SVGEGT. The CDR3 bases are TGTGCCAGCAGTCGACTAGCGGGAGAAGAGACCCAGTACTTC. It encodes CASSRLAGEETQYF.

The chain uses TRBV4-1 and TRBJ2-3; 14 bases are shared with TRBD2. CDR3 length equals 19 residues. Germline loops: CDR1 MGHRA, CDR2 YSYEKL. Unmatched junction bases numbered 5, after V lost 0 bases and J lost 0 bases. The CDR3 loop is CASSQERLAGGRSTDTQYF. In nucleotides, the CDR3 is TGCGCCAGCAGCCAAGAACGACTAGCGGGAGGGAGGAGCACAGATACGCAGTATTTT.

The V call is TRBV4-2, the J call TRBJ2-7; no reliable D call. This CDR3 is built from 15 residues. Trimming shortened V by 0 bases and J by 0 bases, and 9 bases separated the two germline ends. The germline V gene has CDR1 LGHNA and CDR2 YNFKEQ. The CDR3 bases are TGTGCCAGCAGCCAAGAGACTTTAAGCTCCTACGAGCAGTACTTC. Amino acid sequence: CASSQETLSSYEQYF.

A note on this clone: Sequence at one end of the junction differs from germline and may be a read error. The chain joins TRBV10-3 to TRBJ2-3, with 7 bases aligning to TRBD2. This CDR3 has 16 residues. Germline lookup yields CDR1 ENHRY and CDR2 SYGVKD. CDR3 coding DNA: TGTGCCATCAGGGAGTCGGCGGGAGCCCTCACAGATACGCAGTATTTT. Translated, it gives CAIRESAGALTDTQYF.

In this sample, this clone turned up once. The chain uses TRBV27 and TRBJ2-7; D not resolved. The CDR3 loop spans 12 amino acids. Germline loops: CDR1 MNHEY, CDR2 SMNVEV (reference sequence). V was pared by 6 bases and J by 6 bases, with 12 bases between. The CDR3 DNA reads TGTGCCAGCAGGTTGGGTGGGCGCGAGCAGTACTTC. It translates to CASRLGGREQYF.

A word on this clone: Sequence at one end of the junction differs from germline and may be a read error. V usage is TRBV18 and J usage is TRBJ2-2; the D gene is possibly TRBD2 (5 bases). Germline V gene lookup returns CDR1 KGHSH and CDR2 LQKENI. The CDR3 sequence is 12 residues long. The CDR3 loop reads CASSTDRGKGSF. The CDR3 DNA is TGTGCCAGCTCAACCGACCGGGGAAAGGGCTCTTTT.

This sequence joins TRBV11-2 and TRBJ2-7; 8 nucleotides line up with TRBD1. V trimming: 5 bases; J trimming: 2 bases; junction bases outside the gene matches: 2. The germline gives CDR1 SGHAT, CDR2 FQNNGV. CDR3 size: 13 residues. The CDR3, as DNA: TGTGCCAGCAGCCCGACAGGGGCCTACGAGCAGTACTTC. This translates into CASSPTGAYEQYF.

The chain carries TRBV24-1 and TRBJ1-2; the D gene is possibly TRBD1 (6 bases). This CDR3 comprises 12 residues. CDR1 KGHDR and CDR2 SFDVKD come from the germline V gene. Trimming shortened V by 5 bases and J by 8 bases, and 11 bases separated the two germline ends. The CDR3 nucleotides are TGTGCCACCAGTGCTTCAGGGGCCGGCTACACCTTC. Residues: CATSASGAGYTF.

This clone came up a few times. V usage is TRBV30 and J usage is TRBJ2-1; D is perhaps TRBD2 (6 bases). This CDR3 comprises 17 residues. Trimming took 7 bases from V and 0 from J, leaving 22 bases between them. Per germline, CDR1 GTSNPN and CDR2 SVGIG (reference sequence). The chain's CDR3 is CASEVSEAGPSYNEQFF. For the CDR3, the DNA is TGTGCCTCGGAAGTAAGCGAGGCGGGACCCTCCTACAATGAGCAGTTCTTC. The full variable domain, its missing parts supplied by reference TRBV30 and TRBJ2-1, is SQTIHQWPATLVQPVGSPLSLECTVEGTSNPNLYWYRQAAGRGLQLLFYSVGIGQISSEVPQNLSASRPQDRQFILSSKKLLLSDSGFYLCASEVSEAGPSYNEQFFGPGTRLTVL.

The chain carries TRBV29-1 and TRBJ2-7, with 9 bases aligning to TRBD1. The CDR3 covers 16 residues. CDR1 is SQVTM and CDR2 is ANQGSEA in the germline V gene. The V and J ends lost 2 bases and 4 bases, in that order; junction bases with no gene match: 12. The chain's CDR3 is CSVELSSGQGKYEQYF. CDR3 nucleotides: TGCAGCGTTGAACTTTCTAGTGGACAGGGGAAGTACGAGCAGTACTTC.

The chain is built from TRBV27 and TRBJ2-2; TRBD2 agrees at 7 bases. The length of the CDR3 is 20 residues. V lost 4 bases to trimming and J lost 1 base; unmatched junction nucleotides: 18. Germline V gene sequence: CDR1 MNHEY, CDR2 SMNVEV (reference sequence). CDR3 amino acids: CASSSSFSREIYLNTGELFF. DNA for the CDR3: TGTGCCAGCAGTTCCTCTTTCTCGCGGGAGATTTATCTGAACACCGGGGAGCTGTTTTTT.

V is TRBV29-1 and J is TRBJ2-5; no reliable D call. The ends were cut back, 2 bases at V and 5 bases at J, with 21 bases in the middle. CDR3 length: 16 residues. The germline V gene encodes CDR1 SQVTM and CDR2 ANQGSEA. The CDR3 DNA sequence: TGCAGCGTTGAACCTCTCTTCGCAGCGTCCCGGGAGACCCAGTACTTC. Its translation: CSVEPLFAASRETQYF.